The 11 T cell receptor beta chains below come from one sample, sequenced in a study of blood T cell repertoires in COVID-19. The data were produced by immunoSEQ multiplex PCR, yet TCRdb's version contains in-frame clones alone and is incomplete. Of 120,000 to 150,000 clones detected, around nine tenths appear once; the ten largest clones hold around 8.6%. Sequencing was done on a sample of peripheral blood. These receptors originate from a woman aged 50 to 60 with active or convalescent COVID-19.

This clone was counted once. The genes are TRBV18 and TRBJ2-5; 7 bases fit TRBD1. The CDR3 sequence is 16 residues long. The germline CDR1 and CDR2 sequences are KGHSH and LQKENI. The junction had 8 bases not matched to a gene; V was cut back by 2 bases and J by 2 bases. This CDR3 is CASSPNIRDSQETQYF. In DNA form, the CDR3 reads TGTGCCAGCTCACCAAATATCCGGGACAGTCAAGAGACCCAGTACTTC.

The chain links TRBV28 to TRBJ1-1, with TRBD1 identical over 9 bases. The CDR3 has 16 residues. The trim removed 6 bases at V and 8 bases at J, leaving 16 bases unmatched. The germline CDR1 and CDR2 sequences are MDHEN and SYDVKM. The CDR3 region is CASSPPRTGALTEAFF. The CDR3 coding sequence is TGTGCCAGCAGCCCCCCCAGGACAGGGGCCCTAACAGAAGCTTTCTTT.

DNA of the CDR3: TGTGCCAGCAGGCGCGGGGGTAGCACAGATACGCAGTATTTT. Amino acid sequence: CASRRGGSTDTQYF. This chain joins TRBV6-5 and TRBJ2-3; 7 bases align to TRBD2. Germline CDR1 MNHEY, CDR2 SVGAGI. The CDR3 runs to 14 residues. The V segment lost 6 bases and the J segment 0 bases; nucleotides outside the gene matches: 3.

This clone came up a few times. This chain uses TRBV7-2 with TRBJ2-7, with D perhaps TRBD1 (5 bases). CDR1 SGHTA and CDR2 FQGNSA come from the germline V gene. V was pared by 5 bases and J by 3 bases, with 11 bases between. The CDR3 is made up of 13 amino acids. The CDR3 is CASSQVQGYEQYF. DNA for the CDR3: TGTGCCAGCAGCCAAGTTCAGGGCTACGAGCAGTACTTC.

The chain carries TRBV10-3 and TRBJ1-1, with D possibly matching TRBD1 (6 bases). Trimming took off 6 bases at V and 3 bases at J, with 14 bases between the two ends. Germline loops: CDR1 ENHRY, CDR2 SYGVKD. The length of the CDR3 is 14 residues. The CDR3 loop reads CAIRAGATDTEAFF. Here the CDR3 DNA reads TGTGCCATCAGAGCGGGGGCGACTGACACTGAAGCTTTCTTT.

This clone was recorded once. This chain uses TRBV5-1 with TRBJ2-7; 7 nucleotides agree with TRBD1. The V gene end was trimmed by 4 bases and the J gene end by 6 bases; junction bases not matched to a gene: 10. Per germline, CDR1 SGHRS and CDR2 YFSETQ. The CDR3 is 14 residues long. CDR3 in DNA: TGCGCCAGCAGCCTGAACAGGGGCCCCCTCGAGCAGTACTTC. The encoded protein is CASSLNRGPLEQYF.

The rearrangement joins TRBV6-2 or TRBV6-3 to TRBJ1-1; 8 positions agree with TRBD1. V shed 5 bases, J shed 7 bases, and the junction held 3 bases outside the gene matches. Per the germline V gene, CDR1 is MNHEY and CDR2 is SVGEGT. The CDR3 runs 12 residues. DNA of the CDR3: TGTGCCAGCAGTCAAGGACAGGGTGAAGCTTTCTTT. Translating gives CASSQGQGEAFF.

The chain couples TRBV6-2 or TRBV6-3 to TRBJ2-5, with 14 bases matching TRBD2. The germline V gene encodes CDR1 MNHEY and CDR2 SVGEGT. The J segment lost 5 bases and the V segment lost 5 bases, leaving 7 bases of the junction unmatched. The length of the CDR3 is 16 residues. CDR3 sequence: CASSQTSGGAMETQYF. The CDR3 DNA reads TGTGCCAGCAGTCAGACTAGCGGGGGGGCCATGGAGACCCAGTACTTC.

The V call is TRBV21-1, the J call TRBJ2-2; TRBD2 was called by the table and not checked on the DNA. TRBV21-1 is classified as a pseudogene. CDR3 length: 17 amino acids. The CDR3 reads CASSATFGTTATGELFF. The CDR3 DNA follows: TGTGCCAGCAGCGCCACCTTCGGGACTACTGCAACCGGGGAGCTGTTTTTT.

V gene TRBV23-1 combines with J gene TRBJ2-1; 12 bases line up with TRBD2. TRBV23-1 is recorded as an ORF, its role being uncertain. V was pared by 0 bases and J by 9 bases, with 9 bases of the junction left unmatched. The CDR3 sequence is 17 residues long. CDR3 nucleotide sequence: TGCGCCAGCAGTCAATCCCCCCCGACTAGCGGGAGATCTGAGCAGTTCTTC. Translating it yields CASSQSPPTSGRSEQFF.

This clone was observed once. This sequence joins TRBV18 and TRBJ1-1, with TRBD1 as a possible D gene (6 bases). This CDR3 comprises 17 residues. The V and J ends lost 0 bases and 5 bases respectively, with 19 bases between them. Germline lookup yields CDR1 KGHSH and CDR2 LQKENI. The CDR3 DNA sequence: TGTGCCAGCTCACCACCAGGGAACGAACAGGGATTTACTGAAGCTTTCTTT. Translated, it gives CASSPPGNEQGFTEAFF.